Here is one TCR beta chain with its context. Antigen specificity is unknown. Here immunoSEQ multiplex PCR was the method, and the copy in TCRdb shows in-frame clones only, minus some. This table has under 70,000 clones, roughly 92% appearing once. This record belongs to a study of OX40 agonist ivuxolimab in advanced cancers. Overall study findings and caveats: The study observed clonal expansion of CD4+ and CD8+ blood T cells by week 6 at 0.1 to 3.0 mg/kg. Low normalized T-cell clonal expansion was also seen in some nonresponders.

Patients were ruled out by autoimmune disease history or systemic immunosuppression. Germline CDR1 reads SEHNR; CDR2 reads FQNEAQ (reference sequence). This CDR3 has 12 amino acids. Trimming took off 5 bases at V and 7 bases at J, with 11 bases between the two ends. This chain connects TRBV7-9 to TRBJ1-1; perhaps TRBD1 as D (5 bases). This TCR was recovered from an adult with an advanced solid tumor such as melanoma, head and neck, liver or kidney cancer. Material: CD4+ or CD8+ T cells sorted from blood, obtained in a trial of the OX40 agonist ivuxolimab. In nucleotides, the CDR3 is TGTGCCAGCAGCAACCCAGGGAATGAAGCTTTCTTT. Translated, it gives CASSNPGNEAFF.